These T cell receptor beta chains were read from a single sample in a study of blood T cell repertoires in COVID-19. Measured with immunoSEQ multiplex PCR; TCRdb has only the in-frame clones, and not every one. This sample has roughly 67,000 clones, with 65% to 85% found just once. The sequencing input was peripheral blood. These receptors all come from a woman between 45 and 60 years old with active or convalescent COVID-19. Each CDR3 is given with its conserved first and last residue. The D gene is left open where the match is weak. Expanded clones are given a class, and other clones once, few, many or no size at all.

TRBV28	once	TRBJ2-1	TRBD2	CASSSSGTSGYNEQFF	TGTGCCAGCAGTTCCTCCGGGACTAGCGGTTACAATGAGCAGTTCTTC
TRBV6-4	-	TRBJ1-6	-	CASSELAAGYNSPLHF	TGTGCCAGCAGTGAACTCGCTGCCGGCTATAATTCACCCCTCCACTTT
TRBV30	-	TRBJ2-7	TRBD2	CAWSPAEGGRSRPGEQYF	TGTGCCTGGAGTCCAGCGGAGGGCGGGAGGTCCCGGCCTGGCGAGCAGTACTTC
TRBV30	-	TRBJ2-2	TRBD1	CASIRDRESTGELFF	TGTGCCTCTATAAGGGACAGGGAATCCACCGGGGAGCTGTTTTTT
TRBV6-5	-	TRBJ2-3	TRBD2	CASSYSLAGGVDTQYF	TGTGCCAGCAGTTACTCCCTAGCGGGAGGAGTAGATACGCAGTATTTT
TRBV7-6	-	TRBJ2-5	TRBD2	CASSPRTSGIRETQYF	TGTGCCAGCAGCCCGCGGACTAGCGGGATCAGAGAGACCCAGTACTTC
TRBV7-8	-	TRBJ1-5	TRBD1	CASRMGRGRMNQPQHF	TGTGCCAGCAGGATGGGTAGGGGGCGAATGAATCAGCCCCAGCATTTT
TRBV7-2	-	TRBJ2-1	TRBD2	CASSLGVRTSNDEQFF	TGTGCCAGCAGCTTAGGAGTCCGGACTAGCAACGATGAGCAGTTCTTC
TRBV4-2	-	TRBJ1-2	TRBD1	CASSPGQGEYNGYTF	TGTGCCAGCAGCCCAGGACAGGGTGAATATAATGGCTACACCTTC
TRBV29-1	-	TRBJ1-5	-	CSAPAQHF	TGCAGCGCCCCGGCCCAGCATTTT
TRBV2	-	TRBJ1-2	-	CASSPMTSSNYGYTF	TGTGCCAGCTCTCCTATGACTTCCTCTAACTATGGCTACACCTTC
TRBV5-6	-	TRBJ1-5	-	CASSTWRHYQPQHF	TGTGCCAGCAGCACATGGAGGCACTATCAGCCCCAGCATTTT
TRBV7-9	few	TRBJ2-7	TRBD1	CASSSFSGTGYEQYF	TGTGCCAGCAGCTCCTTTTCCGGGACAGGGTACGAGCAGTACTTC
TRBV2	-	TRBJ2-1	TRBD2	CASSEARGTSENEQFF	TGTGCCAGCAGTGAAGCTCGGGGGACTAGCGAAAATGAGCAGTTCTTC
TRBV29-1	-	TRBJ2-7	-	CSVEDANRVGYEQYF	TGCAGCGTTGAAGACGCTAACAGGGTCGGCTACGAGCAGTACTTC
TRBV6-2/TRBV6-3	-	TRBJ2-3	TRBD1	CASSMGQGDTDTQYF	TGTGCCAGCAGTATGGGACAGGGAGACACAGATACGCAGTATTTT
TRBV5-1	-	TRBJ1-2	TRBD1	CASSAFPIGQGARGYTF	TGCGCCAGCAGCGCCTTCCCCATAGGACAGGGGGCTCGTGGCTACACCTTC
TRBV13	-	TRBJ2-1	TRBD2	CASSLVTSGINEQFF	TGTGCCAGCAGCTTAGTGACTAGCGGAATCAATGAGCAGTTCTTC
TRBV7-6	few	TRBJ2-3	-	CASSFELTDTQYF	TGTGCCAGCAGCTTCGAACTGACAGATACGCAGTATTTT
TRBV7-2	-	TRBJ1-3	-	CASSSGSSSGNTIYF	TGTGCCAGCAGCTCCGGGTCTAGCTCTGGAAACACCATATATTTT
TRBV3-1/TRBV3-2	-	TRBJ2-7	-	CASSQFRSYEQYF	TGTGCCAGCAGCCAATTCCGCTCCTACGAGCAGTACTTC
TRBV2	-	TRBJ1-3	-	CASRDRDTIYF	TGTGCCAGCAGGGACAGAGACACCATATATTTT
TRBV5-1	-	TRBJ1-1	TRBD1	CASSLGRQGIMNTEAFF	TGCGCCAGCAGCTTGGGCAGACAGGGGATCATGAACACTGAAGCTTTCTTT
TRBV19	-	TRBJ1-2	-	CASSIPRQRLYGYTF	TGTGCCAGTAGTATCCCGCGGCAGCGCCTCTATGGCTACACCTTC
TRBV9	-	TRBJ2-1	-	CASSVENGGSYNEQFF	TGTGCCAGCAGCGTAGAAAACGGGGGCTCCTACAATGAGCAGTTCTTC
TRBV21-1	-	TRBJ1-1	-	CASSESPTGQNTEAFF	TGTGCCAGCAGCGAGAGTCCGACAGGGCAGAACACTGAAGCTTTCTTT
TRBV7-8	-	TRBJ1-1	-	CASSLGTLNTEAFF	TGTGCCAGCAGCCTTGGGACATTGAACACTGAAGCTTTCTTT
TRBV6-6	-	TRBJ1-5	-	CASRPEGQPQHF	TGTGCCAGCAGACCGGAGGGGCAGCCCCAGCATTTT
TRBV18	-	TRBJ2-1	TRBD2	CASSLAGSLLGYNEQFF	TGTGCCAGCTCACTAGCGGGTAGCCTTCTGGGATACAATGAGCAGTTCTTC
TRBV5-1	-	TRBJ1-1	TRBD1	CASSFGQGRAFF	TGCGCCAGCAGCTTCGGACAGGGGAGGGCTTTCTTT
TRBV7-9	-	TRBJ2-7	-	CASSLDLSGNEQYF	TGTGCCAGCAGCTTGGACCTATCGGGGAACGAGCAGTACTTC
TRBV10-3	-	TRBJ2-1	TRBD2	CAISASGRDGEQFF	TGTGCCATCAGCGCTAGCGGGAGAGACGGTGAGCAGTTCTTC
TRBV29-1	-	TRBJ2-7	-	CSVGGFYEQYF	TGCAGCGTTGGCGGCTTTTACGAGCAGTACTTC
TRBV24-1	-	TRBJ2-1	TRBD1	CATSDPDRVNEQFF	TGTGCCACCAGTGACCCGGACAGGGTCAATGAGCAGTTCTTC
TRBV7-2	-	TRBJ2-3	-	CASRLGGAVRDTQYF	TGTGCCAGCAGACTCGGAGGGGCAGTAAGAGATACGCAGTATTTT
TRBV30	-	TRBJ2-2	-	CAWREGARTAGELFF	TGTGCCTGGAGGGAGGGAGCCCGAACGGCCGGGGAGCTGTTTTTT
TRBV15	-	TRBJ2-7	-	CATSRDPLREQYF	TGTGCCACCAGCAGAGATCCCCTTCGCGAGCAGTACTTC
TRBV24-1	-	TRBJ1-2	-	CATSDSGLDGYTF	TGTGCCACCAGTGATTCAGGGTTGGATGGCTACACCTTC
TRBV6-1	-	TRBJ2-7	TRBD2	CASSELAGGSGKQYF	TGTGCCAGCAGTGAACTAGCGGGAGGGTCCGGAAAGCAGTACTTC
TRBV5-1	-	TRBJ1-3	-	CASSFGSGNTIYF	TGCGCCAGCAGCTTCGGTAGTGGAAACACCATATATTTT
TRBV4-3	once	TRBJ1-1	TRBD1	CASSRRTGDTEAFF	TGCGCCAGCAGCCGCCGGACAGGTGACACTGAAGCTTTCTTT
TRBV29-1	-	TRBJ2-5	-	CSVDDRASGQETQYF	TGCAGCGTTGATGACCGGGCCTCGGGGCAAGAGACCCAGTACTTC
TRBV24-1	-	TRBJ1-3	-	CATSEWGDTIYF	TGTGCCACCAGTGAATGGGGCGACACCATATATTTT
TRBV2	-	TRBJ2-4	-	CASSENLAKNIQYF	TGTGCCAGCAGTGAAAATCTAGCCAAAAACATTCAGTACTTC